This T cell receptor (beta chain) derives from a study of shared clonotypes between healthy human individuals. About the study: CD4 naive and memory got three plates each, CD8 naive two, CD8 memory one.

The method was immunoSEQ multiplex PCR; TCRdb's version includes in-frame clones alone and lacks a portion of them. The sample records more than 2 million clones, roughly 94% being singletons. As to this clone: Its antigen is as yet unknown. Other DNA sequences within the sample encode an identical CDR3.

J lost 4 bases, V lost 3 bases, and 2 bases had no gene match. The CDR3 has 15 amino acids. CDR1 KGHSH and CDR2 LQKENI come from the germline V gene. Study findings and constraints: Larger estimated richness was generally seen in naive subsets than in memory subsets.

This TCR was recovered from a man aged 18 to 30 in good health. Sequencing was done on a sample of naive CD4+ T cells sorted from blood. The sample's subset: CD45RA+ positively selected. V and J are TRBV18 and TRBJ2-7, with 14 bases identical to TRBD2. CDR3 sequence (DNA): TGTGCCAGCTCACCGACTAGCGGGGGGGCATACGAGCAGTACTTC. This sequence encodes CASSPTSGGAYEQYF.